The 29 T cell receptor beta chains below all came from one sample that was sequenced in a study of T-cell reconstitution after alpha-beta-depleted transplantation in children. Unique molecular identifiers were used in preparing the TCRbeta library. TCRdb ran MiXCR on the PCR reads and lists one entry per CDR3 protein. The sample has 190,000 or so distinct CDR3 sequences; about 6.3% are singletons. The sequenced sample was PBMCs from the stem cell graft donor, obtained from the stem cell graft. These TCRs come from a human donor who donated a stem cell graft to a child with Wiskott-Aldrich syndrome.

This clonotype was counted many times. The J gene is TRBJ2-1, the V gene TRBV20-1, with 8 bases that match TRBD2. The ends lost 4 bases at V and 5 bases at J; junction bases unmatched: 16. This CDR3 has 17 amino acids. The germline V gene encodes CDR1 DFQATT and CDR2 SNEGSKA (reference sequence). This chain's CDR3 is CSANVISRGGLHNEQFF. The CDR3 nucleotides are TGCAGTGCTAACGTAATAAGTCGGGGGGGCCTCCACAATGAGCAGTTCTTC.

This chain connects TRBV30 to TRBJ2-3, with D possibly matching TRBD1 (6 bases). This CDR3 comprises 15 residues. Trimming left V 2 bases short and J 3 bases short, with 15 bases between. Germline V CDR1 and CDR2: GTSNPN, SVGIG (reference sequence). The CDR3 spells CAWSLNRALTDTQYF. CDR3 bases: TGTGCCTGGAGTTTGAACAGGGCGTTGACAGATACGCAGTATTTT.

There are a few counts of this clonotype. The chain employs TRBV7-9 and TRBJ1-1; no clear D gene. CDR1 and CDR2 from the germline V gene are SEHNR and FQNEAQ (reference sequence). This CDR3 has 15 amino acids. V was clipped by 1 base and J by 1 base, with 10 bases between them. CDR3 DNA sequence: TGTGCCAGCAGCTTAGTGGAGGGATCGAACACTGAAGCTTTCTTT. Amino acid sequence: CASSLVEGSNTEAFF.

This clonotype was detected ten times or more. The chain recombines TRBV2 with TRBJ1-2; no clear D gene. The CDR3 loop spans 13 amino acids. The V gene's germline CDR1 is SNHLY and CDR2 FYNNEI. V was shortened by 4 bases and J by 4 bases, with 10 bases between the two germline ends. The CDR3 region is CASSATGVYGYTF. The CDR3 coding sequence is TGTGCCAGCAGTGCGACCGGCGTCTATGGCTACACCTTC. The entire variable domain, with the rest obtained from reference TRBV2 and TRBJ1-2, is as follows: EPEVTQTPSHQVTQMGQEVILRCVPISNHLYFYWYRQILGQKVEFLVSFYNNEISEKSEIFDDQFSVERPDGSNFTLKIRSTKLEDSAMYFCASSATGVYGYTFGSGTRLTVV.

This chain joins TRBV18 and TRBJ2-7; tentative D call: TRBD1 (5 bases). V was pared by 3 bases and J by 3 bases, with 15 bases between. Germline assignment: CDR1 KGHSH and CDR2 LQKENI. This CDR3 comprises 15 residues. CDR3 coding DNA: TGTGCCAGCTCACCCAGGGCAGGTCCGGACTACGAGCAGTACTTC. It encodes CASSPRAGPDYEQYF.

The sample holds many counts of this clonotype. The rearrangement links TRBV7-9 to TRBJ2-3; D unresolved. The CDR3 consists of 14 residues. The germline V gene encodes CDR1 SEHNR and CDR2 FQNEAQ (reference sequence). V was pared by 1 base and J by 6 bases, with 11 bases between. This chain's CDR3 is CASSLDLNGDTQYF. The CDR3 coding sequence is TGTGCCAGCAGCTTAGATCTGAACGGGGATACGCAGTATTTT.

This clonotype came up many times. The chain employs TRBV28 and TRBJ1-5, with 9 positions matching TRBD1. CDR1 and CDR2 (germline): MDHEN, SYDVKM. There are 13 residues in the CDR3. The ends lost 2 bases at V and 10 bases at J; junction bases unmatched: 3. CDR3 amino acids: CASSLRTGDPQHF. CDR3 DNA: TGTGCCAGCAGTTTACGGACAGGGGATCCCCAGCATTTT.

This clonotype was recorded at least ten times. V and J are TRBV5-1 and TRBJ2-1; 9 bases agree with TRBD1. This CDR3 is built from 15 residues. Trimming at V came to 1 base and at J to 5 bases, leaving 4 bases not matched to a gene. The germline V gene encodes CDR1 SGHRS and CDR2 YFSETQ. The CDR3 DNA sequence: TGCGCCAGCAGCTTGATGGGGACAGGGAACAATGAGCAGTTCTTC. It codes for CASSLMGTGNNEQFF.

This clonotype was seen repeatedly, ten times or more. The V gene is TRBV20-1, the J gene TRBJ1-5, with 10 bases lining up with TRBD1. This CDR3 is built from 15 residues. Germline loops: CDR1 DFQATT, CDR2 SNEGSKA (reference sequence). Germline trimming cut 6 bases from V and 5 bases from J; bases unmatched to any gene: 10. The CDR3 is CSATTGGRSHQPQHF. The CDR3 DNA reads TGCAGTGCCACGACAGGGGGCCGGAGCCATCAGCCCCAGCATTTT.

This clonotype appeared many times. This chain links TRBV5-1 with TRBJ2-2; D might be TRBD1 or TRBD2, each matching 5 bases. Germline V CDR1 and CDR2: SGHRS, YFSETQ. With 4 bases removed from V and 0 bases from J, the gap between germline ends came to 10 bases. The CDR3 runs 15 residues. CDR3: CASSPRGANTGELFF. The CDR3 nucleotides are TGCGCCAGCAGCCCGAGGGGAGCGAACACCGGGGAGCTGTTTTTT.

This clonotype has at least ten counts. This chain joins TRBV20-1 and TRBJ2-6, with 7 bases aligning to TRBD1. This CDR3 has 15 amino acids. Trimming cost V 5 bases and J 10 bases; bases outside gene matches: 14. The germline V gene encodes CDR1 DFQATT and CDR2 SNEGSKA (reference sequence). The CDR3 here is CSAVPLTGEGNVLTF. The CDR3 DNA reads as TGCAGTGCTGTACCCCTAACAGGGGAAGGGAACGTCCTGACTTTC.

This clonotype was seen a handful of times. The V and J genes are TRBV5-1 and TRBJ2-3; TRBD2 matches 14 bases. The CDR3 is 15 amino acids. With 4 bases clipped from V and 8 bases from J, the junction kept 6 bases outside the gene matches. CDR1 is SGHRS, CDR2 YFSETQ, per germline. DNA of the CDR3: TGCGCCAGCAGCAAGGGACTAGCGGGGGTGGGTACGCAGTATTTT. It codes for CASSKGLAGVGTQYF.

This clonotype was counted many times. V and J are TRBV24-1 and TRBJ1-5; 10 bases are a match to TRBD1. V lost 4 bases and J lost 6; bases outside the gene matches: 8. The V gene's germline CDR1 is KGHDR and CDR2 SFDVKD. This CDR3 is built from 16 residues. The DNA of the CDR3 is TGTGCCACCAGTGACCACGGACAGGGGGGGACTCAGCCCCAGCATTTT. Its translation is CATSDHGQGGTQPQHF.

This clonotype was seen ten or more times. V and J are TRBV4-3 and TRBJ2-2; 13 bases fit TRBD2. The CDR3 is 20 residues long. Germline V lookup: CDR1 LGHNA, CDR2 YSLEER. V lost 1 base to trimming and J lost 5 bases; unmatched junction nucleotides: 13. CDR3: CASSQVPGTSGNHRTGELFF. CDR3 DNA: TGCGCCAGCAGCCAAGTTCCAGGGACTAGCGGGAACCATCGGACCGGGGAGCTGTTTTTT.

The chain uses TRBV5-1 and TRBJ1-1, with no clear D. The V and J ends lost 4 bases and 8 bases respectively, with 12 bases between them. The CDR3 consists of 12 residues. Germline V lookup: CDR1 SGHRS, CDR2 YFSETQ. The CDR3 is CASSQDPTEAFF. CDR3 DNA sequence: TGCGCCAGCAGCCAGGACCCAACGGAAGCTTTCTTT. Full variable domain (rest looked up from reference TRBV5-1 and TRBJ1-1): KAGVTQTPRYLIKTRGQQVTLSCSPISGHRSVSWYQQTPGQGLQFLFEYFSETQRNKGNFPGRFSGRQFSNSRSEMNVSTLELGDSALYLCASSQDPTEAFFGQGTRLTVV.

This clonotype has a count of ten or more. V and J are TRBV7-6 and TRBJ1-2; D uncertain. The CDR3 is made up of 14 amino acids. Germline V gene lookup returns CDR1 SGHVS and CDR2 FNYEAQ. V lost 3 bases and J lost 6, with 14 bases in between. The CDR3 reads CASSFLGQADGYTF. The CDR3, as DNA: TGTGCCAGCAGCTTTCTCGGGCAGGCGGATGGCTACACCTTC.

For the CDR3, the DNA is TGCGCCAGCAGCTCGGTAGGGGCGACGGGTGGCTACACCTTC. Translation gives CASSSVGATGGYTF. The genes are TRBV5-1 and TRBJ1-2; D might be TRBD1 (5 bases). The germline V and J ends were trimmed by 3 bases and 7 bases, with 16 bases remaining between them. The length of the CDR3 is 14 residues. Germline V CDR1 and CDR2: SGHRS, YFSETQ.

V usage is TRBV14 and J usage is TRBJ1-2; D unresolved. The germline V gene encodes CDR1 SGHDN and CDR2 FVKESK. The V end lost 2 bases, the J end lost 8 bases, and 12 bases lay between the germline ends. The CDR3 loop spans 13 amino acids. Written as DNA, the CDR3 is TGTGCCAGCAGCCAAACCAGGAACGGGGGCTACACCTTC. It translates to CASSQTRNGGYTF.

This chain links TRBV6-1 with TRBJ2-2, with D perhaps TRBD2 (5 bases). The CDR3 contains 15 residues. Trimming shortened V by 7 bases and J by 7 bases, and 19 bases separated the two germline ends. The germline V gene encodes CDR1 MNHNS and CDR2 SASEGT. The CDR3 protein is CASNRGSGFGGELFF. Here the CDR3 DNA reads TGTGCCAGCAATCGTGGATCGGGGTTCGGCGGGGAGCTGTTTTTT.

At least ten counts were recorded for this clonotype. CDR3 bases: TGTGCCAGCAGCCCGAGAGGCAGGGAAGCTTTCTTT. Translation: CASSPRGREAFF. The rearrangement uses TRBV7-2 and TRBJ1-1; D is unclear. The CDR3 is 12 residues long. Germline V lookup: CDR1 SGHTA, CDR2 FQGNSA. V was pared by 5 bases and J by 8 bases, with 12 bases between.

The sample holds many counts of this clonotype. This rearrangement joins TRBV4-1 to TRBJ2-5; possible D gene TRBD1, 5 bases. The germline V and J ends were trimmed by 0 bases and 4 bases, with 15 bases remaining between them. Looked up from germline, CDR1 is MGHRA and CDR2 is YSYEKL. This CDR3 is built from 16 residues. The CDR3: CASSQESRASGETQYF. The CDR3 region has the DNA TGCGCCAGCAGCCAAGAAAGCAGGGCGTCGGGAGAGACCCAGTACTTC.

This rearrangement joins TRBV28 to TRBJ2-5; TRBD2 agrees at 10 bases. The CDR3 has 16 residues. Losses at the gene ends were 4 bases for V and 5 bases for J; bases not matched to a gene: 10. Germline CDR1 reads MDHEN; CDR2 reads SYDVKM. CDR3 region: CASSSRLAGPRETQYF. Here the CDR3 DNA reads TGTGCCAGCAGTTCCCGACTAGCGGGTCCCAGGGAGACCCAGTACTTC.

Concerning this clonotype: A much larger clone differs by one base, so this may be a read error. V and J are TRBV12-3 or TRBV12-4 and TRBJ2-3; 10 positions match TRBD2. V lost 3 bases to trimming and J lost 5 bases; unmatched junction nucleotides: 14. The CDR3 contains 18 residues. CDR3 residues: CASSFCRGLAGVVDTQYF. CDR3 nucleotides: TGTGCCAGCAGTTTCTGTCGTGGGCTAGCGGGAGTTGTAGATACGCAGTATTTT.

Many counts were recorded for this clonotype. The chain has TRBV7-2 and TRBJ2-2; D gene ambiguous. Per the germline V gene, CDR1 is SGHTA and CDR2 is FQGNSA. CDR3 length equals 16 residues. V lost 3 bases and J lost 0, with 11 bases in between. CDR3 region: CASSFGTHTNTGELFF. The CDR3 nucleotides read TGTGCCAGCAGCTTTGGAACGCATACGAACACCGGGGAGCTGTTTTTT.

This clonotype was found many times. The V call is TRBV20-1, the J call TRBJ2-7; weak D call: TRBD2 (5 bases). CDR1 DFQATT and CDR2 SNEGSKA come from the germline V gene (reference sequence). Between the trimmed V and J ends, which lost 0 bases and 0 bases, there was a span of 12 bases. The CDR3 is made up of 15 amino acids. The CDR3, as DNA: TGCAGTGCTAGAGATGGAGGAACCGGCTCCTACGAGCAGTACTTC. Translation: CSARDGGTGSYEQYF.

This clonotype appeared many times. The genes are TRBV7-9 and TRBJ1-2; unclear D gene. The ends were cut back, 6 bases at V and 6 bases at J, with 14 bases in the middle. This CDR3 contains 13 residues. Germline-derived CDR1 and CDR2 are SEHNR and FQNEAQ (reference sequence). The DNA for the CDR3 is TGTGCCAGCAGTCCGGGAAGGGATAATGGCTACACCTTC. It translates to CASSPGRDNGYTF.

This clonotype was counted at least ten times. V is TRBV20-1 and J is TRBJ1-3, with a weak D call TRBD1 (6 bases). The V end lost 8 bases, the J end lost 2 bases, and 16 bases lay between the germline ends. The CDR3 has 14 amino acids. In germline, CDR1 is DFQATT, CDR2 SNEGSKA (reference sequence). CDR3 loop: CSSQMGATGNTIYF. CDR3 sequence (DNA): TGCAGTTCTCAGATGGGGGCGACTGGAAACACCATATATTTT.

The rearrangement links TRBV12-3 or TRBV12-4 to TRBJ2-7, with D possibly matching TRBD1 (5 bases). V dropped 0 bases and J dropped 5 bases, with 14 bases sitting between them. This CDR3 is 15 amino acids long. The CDR3 loop reads CASSLAGHQDNEQYF. The CDR3, as DNA: TGTGCCAGCAGTTTAGCAGGACATCAGGATAACGAGCAGTACTTC.

The rearrangement joins TRBV7-9 to TRBJ2-2, with unresolved D. The CDR3 loop spans 13 amino acids. Trimming pared 3 bases from V and 6 bases from J, leaving 8 bases between. CDR1 is SEHNR and CDR2 is FQNEAQ in the germline V gene (reference sequence). This CDR3 reads CASSLYQSGELFF. CDR3 DNA sequence: TGTGCCAGCAGCTTGTATCAATCCGGGGAGCTGTTTTTT.